A single sample gave rise to the 6 T cell receptor beta chains below, sequenced in a study of shared clonotypes between healthy human individuals. The method was immunoSEQ multiplex PCR; TCRdb's version includes in-frame clones alone and lacks a portion of them. The table shows around 180,000 clones, with about 93% occurring only once. Sequencing was performed on naive CD4+ T cells sorted from blood. Subset described: CD45RA+ positively selected. These TCRs come from a woman aged 25 to 39 in good health.

This rearrangement joins TRBV6-4 to TRBJ2-7, with D unresolved. The CDR3 loop spans 15 amino acids. With 6 bases removed from V and 0 bases from J, the gap between germline ends came to 15 bases. Germline V gene data show CDR1 as MRHNA and CDR2 as SNTAGT. The CDR3 bases are TGTGCCAGCAGACTTACCTGGACGTTCTCCTACGAGCAGTACTTC. It is translated as CASRLTWTFSYEQYF.

The chain employs TRBV19 and TRBJ1-2; tentative D call: TRBD1 (5 bases). Trimming stripped 0 bases from V and 6 bases from J, with 17 bases between. Germline V CDR1 and CDR2: LNHDA, SQIVND (reference sequence). The CDR3 has 16 amino acids. CDR3 sequence (DNA): TGTGCCAGTAGTATAGATCAGGGCCACAGGAAGAATGGCTACACCTTC. As protein: CASSIDQGHRKNGYTF. The entire variable domain, with the rest obtained from reference TRBV19 and TRBJ1-2, is as follows: DGGITQSPKYLFRKEGQNVTLSCEQNLNHDAMYWYRQDPGQGLRLIYYSQIVNDFQKGDIAEGYSVSREKKESFPLTVTSAQKNPTAFYLCASSIDQGHRKNGYTFGSGTRLTVV.

The chain is built from TRBV28 and TRBJ2-7, with 8 positions matching TRBD2. This CDR3 region has 13 residues. Germline-derived CDR1 and CDR2 are MDHEN and SYDVKM. With 4 bases clipped from V and 5 bases from J, the junction kept 4 bases outside the gene matches. The CDR3 loop reads CASSYKLADEQYF. CDR3 bases: TGTGCCAGCAGTTATAAACTAGCGGACGAGCAGTACTTC.

This rearrangement joins TRBV14 to TRBJ1-2; D remains ambiguous. The V end was cut by 4 bases, the J end by 4 bases, with 10 bases between. The length of the CDR3 is 13 residues. The germline V gene has CDR1 SGHDN and CDR2 FVKESK. CDR3 in amino acids: CASSPSAGYGYTF. CDR3 bases: TGTGCCAGCAGCCCTTCGGCGGGCTATGGCTACACCTTC.

The CDR3 here is CSAVDRAATNEKLFF. The DNA for the CDR3 is TGCAGCGCCGTAGACCGGGCTGCAACTAATGAAAAACTGTTTTTT. This sequence joins TRBV29-1 and TRBJ1-4; D is unresolved. The germline V gene encodes CDR1 SQVTM and CDR2 ANQGSEA. The CDR3 consists of 15 residues. Trimming took off 7 bases at V and 0 bases at J, with 15 bases between the two ends.

The chain joins TRBV5-4 to TRBJ2-5; the match to TRBD2 covers 8 bases. Unmatched junction bases numbered 5, after V lost 2 bases and J lost 2 bases. CDR1 is SGHNT, CDR2 YYREEE, per germline (reference sequence). The CDR3 runs to 15 residues. The CDR3 sequence: CASSFFASGQETQYF. The CDR3 DNA follows: TGTGCCAGCAGCTTCTTTGCTAGCGGGCAAGAGACCCAGTACTTC.